This entry lists 14 T cell receptor beta chains sequenced from one sample in a study of regulatory T cells in long-lasting Graves disease (dated by TCRdb to about 2021). The time point label, as the study defines it: persistent/refractory GD, antithyroid drugs over 5 years with positive TRAb. RNA was extracted from PBMCs in TRIzol for both TCR sequencing and RNA sequencing. Library method: multiplex PCR. Sequencing took place on an Illumina HiSeq 4000. To build TCR beta libraries, CDR3 regions were amplified by Arm-PCR using iRepertoire HTBI primers. TCRdb redid the processing of the public reads, applying fastp at Q25 and MiXCR, and retained in-frame beta chains. Every entry covers one CDR3 protein and lists the most common genes and DNA from its rows. In all, the sample holds approximately 400,000 distinct CDR3 sequences, and 20% to 30% of those were seen once. About a quarter of the sample rests with the top ten.

The material was peripheral blood mononuclear cells (PBMCs), obtained when the disease was refractory, from a patient treated with antithyroid drugs. The receptor source for this set is a female donor with Graves disease.

This clonotype occurred many times. This chain joins TRBV5-8 and TRBJ1-5; D is ambiguous. CDR1 is SGHTS, CDR2 YDEGEE, per germline. The CDR3 totals 13 residues. Trimming took 2 bases from V and 7 from J, leaving 10 bases between them. CDR3 sequence: CASSFQEGQPQHF. The CDR3 coding sequence is TGTGCCAGCAGCTTCCAGGAGGGCCAGCCCCAGCATTTT.

The rearrangement links TRBV5-1 to TRBJ2-1; the match to TRBD2 covers 7 bases. The V and J ends lost 9 bases and 0 bases, in that order; junction bases with no gene match: 9. Germline loops: CDR1 SGHRS, CDR2 YFSETQ. The CDR3 is made up of 15 amino acids. CDR3 sequence reads: CATSTAGNSYNEQFF. The CDR3 bases are TGCGCCACCTCTACAGCGGGAAACTCCTACAATGAGCAGTTCTTC.

The V and J genes are TRBV6-2 or TRBV6-3 and TRBJ1-2; 8 bases align to TRBD1. The CDR3 loop spans 15 amino acids. The germline gives CDR1 MNHEY, CDR2 SVGEGT. With V trimmed by 0 bases and J by 6 bases, 6 bases remained unmatched. CDR3 coding DNA: TGTGCCAGCAGTTACTCGTTCTCAGGGGGCGATGGCTACACCTTC. This translates into CASSYSFSGGDGYTF.

This clonotype was observed a handful of times. V is TRBV27 and J is TRBJ1-6; no clear D gene. V was cut by 5 bases and J by 0 bases, with 14 bases left in between. Looked up from germline, CDR1 is MNHEY and CDR2 is SMNVEV (reference sequence). The CDR3 has 17 residues. The CDR3 sequence is CASSPQVGASYNSPLHF. CDR3 nucleotide sequence: TGTGCCAGCAGTCCCCAAGTCGGAGCCTCCTATAATTCACCCCTCCACTTT.

This chain links TRBV7-2 with TRBJ2-7; unclear D gene. Germline V gene sequence: CDR1 SGHTA, CDR2 FQGNSA. Trimming took off 0 bases at V and 8 bases at J, with 11 bases between the two ends. The CDR3 consists of 13 residues. CDR3 residues: CASSLALGYKQYF. The CDR3 DNA reads as TGTGCCAGCAGCTTAGCGCTAGGGTACAAGCAGTACTTC.

This clonotype was seen ten or more times. This chain uses TRBV20-1 with TRBJ2-7, with D maybe TRBD2 (6 bases). Per germline, CDR1 DFQATT and CDR2 SNEGSKA (reference sequence). Trimming took off 6 bases at V and 3 bases at J, with 15 bases between the two ends. CDR3 length: 13 residues. This CDR3 is CSAPLAGGYEQYF. The DNA for the CDR3 is TGCAGTGCGCCACTAGCCGGGGGCTACGAGCAGTACTTC.

This clonotype was seen a few times. The chain recombines TRBV20-1 with TRBJ2-3; TRBD1 or TRBD2 may be the D gene (6 bases each). Trimming removed 3 bases at V and 0 bases at J, with 16 bases between. This CDR3 contains 16 residues. CDR1 is DFQATT, CDR2 SNEGSKA, per germline (reference sequence). The CDR3 DNA reads TGCAGTGCTAGTCCGATGGGGGGCGGTAGCACAGATACGCAGTATTTT. This codes for CSASPMGGGSTDTQYF.

J is TRBJ2-3 and V is TRBV28; TRBD1 matches 9 bases. The V gene's germline CDR1 is MDHEN and CDR2 SYDVKM. The CDR3 runs 15 residues. Unmatched junction bases numbered 12, after V lost 5 bases and J lost 9 bases. CDR3 region: CASSQGQGVAKTQYF. CDR3 nucleotide sequence: TGTGCCAGCAGTCAGGGACAGGGTGTCGCCAAAACGCAGTATTTT.

The chain employs TRBV20-1 and TRBJ1-2; 7 positions match TRBD1. The V gene end was trimmed by 6 bases and the J gene end by 0 bases; junction bases not matched to a gene: 4. The germline CDR1 and CDR2 sequences are DFQATT and SNEGSKA (reference sequence). This CDR3 is built from 13 residues. CDR3 amino acids: CSAAQGSNYGYTF. As DNA, the CDR3 is TGCAGTGCCGCACAGGGGTCTAACTATGGCTACACCTTC.

This clonotype was seen at least ten times. This sequence joins TRBV12-3 or TRBV12-4 and TRBJ1-1, with D possibly TRBD1 on 6 matching bases. The V end was cut by 3 bases, the J end by 1 base, with 12 bases between. This CDR3 is built from 15 residues. The CDR3 protein is CASSFWDTANTEAFF. In DNA form, the CDR3 reads TGTGCCAGCAGTTTCTGGGACACCGCGAACACTGAAGCTTTCTTT.

Only a few counts were recorded for this clonotype. The V call is TRBV19, the J call TRBJ1-4; D may be TRBD1 (5 bases). The germline gives CDR1 LNHDA, CDR2 SQIVND (reference sequence). The CDR3 is 13 residues long. The V gene lost 8 bases and the J gene lost 7 bases, with 14 bases spanning the gap. As DNA, the CDR3 is TGTGCCAGTTGTCGGGGCAGGGTTGAAAAACTGTTTTTT. As protein: CASCRGRVEKLFF.

This clonotype was detected ten times or more. This sequence joins TRBV6-2 or TRBV6-3 and TRBJ2-6; D is ambiguous. V was cut by 0 bases and J by 4 bases, with 1 base left in between. The CDR3 has 13 amino acids. Germline-derived CDR1 and CDR2 are MNHEY and SVGEGT. The CDR3 here is CASSYSGANVLTF. The CDR3 coding sequence is TGTGCCAGCAGTTACTCGGGGGCCAACGTCCTGACTTTC.

This clonotype was observed a few times. The rearrangement joins TRBV10-3 to TRBJ2-7; 9 bases agree with TRBD2. Germline CDR1 reads ENHRY; CDR2 reads SYGVKD. The CDR3 contains 17 residues. With V trimmed by 0 bases and J by 2 bases, 8 bases remained unmatched. The CDR3 sequence is CAISESIGGRATYEQYF. In DNA, the CDR3 is TGTGCCATCAGTGAGTCGATAGGCGGGAGGGCAACCTACGAGCAGTACTTC.

This clonotype was observed at least ten times. CDR3 coding DNA: TGTGCCAGCAGTTTTTCGCGAGGGCACAGCTCCTATAATTCACCCCTCCACTTT. This codes for CASSFSRGHSSYNSPLHF. V and J are TRBV28 and TRBJ1-6; no definite D call. The V and J ends lost 3 bases and 0 bases respectively, with 15 bases between them. Germline CDR1 reads MDHEN; CDR2 reads SYDVKM. The CDR3 totals 18 residues.